The clone carrying this TCR beta chain was picked up many times. Its antigen remains unknown. This entry belongs to a study of regulatory T cells in long-lasting Graves disease. Study results and caveats: The number of shared public clonotypes was higher in persistent patients (approximately 2,500) than new patients (roughly 970).

Time point denoted: newly diagnosed GD, antithyroid drugs for less than 3 months. PBMCs provided the RNA from which the TCR library was made. EDTA tubes collected nine milliliters of peripheral blood. CDR3 regions were amplified by Arm-PCR using iRepertoire HTBI primers to build TCR beta libraries. TCRdb recomputed calls from the multiplex PCR reads with MiXCR, one row per CDR3 protein. The sample yields around 500,000 distinct CDR3 sequences, 15% to 20% seen once. The CDR3 spans 15 residues. Germline values: CDR1 MGHRA, CDR2 YSYEKL. With 0 bases removed from V and 2 bases from J, the gap between germline ends came to 10 bases. Another study also made use of these data, one on T cells in Graves' hyperthyroidism and ophthalmopathy. That work adds: Using the HTBI primer set, a first-round RT-PCR was run on the TCR CDR3.

This rearrangement joins TRBV4-1 to TRBJ1-2, with D possibly being TRBD1 (6 bases). This TCR derives from a woman aged 35-65 years with Graves disease. The input for sequencing was peripheral blood mononuclear cells (PBMCs), taken at new diagnosis, from a patient treated with antithyroid drugs. CDR3 DNA sequence: TGCGCCAGCAGCCAAGATTGGACAGCAAACTATGGCTACACCTTC. Encoded protein: CASSQDWTANYGYTF.